This TCR beta chain appears in the sequencing data of a study of blood T cell repertoires in COVID-19. The sample holds a few counts of this clone. The CDR3 runs 15 residues. Deletions cut 4 bases from V and 1 base from J, with 15 bases between. The germline V gene has CDR1 SGHRS and CDR2 YFSETQ. Measured with immunoSEQ multiplex PCR; TCRdb has only the in-frame clones, and not every one. The sample consists of 150,000 to 200,000 clones, more than 85% of them appearing once. The rearrangement uses TRBV5-1 and TRBJ2-7; weak D call: TRBD1 (6 bases). The sequenced material came from peripheral blood. This clonotype originated in a man in his 70s with active or convalescent COVID-19. CDR3 residues: CASSEPGTTSYEQYF. CDR3 nucleotides: TGCGCCAGCAGCGAACCGGGGACAACTTCCTACGAGCAGTACTTC.